What follows describes a single TCR beta chain. The CDR3 covers 13 residues. CDR1 and CDR2 (germline): MNHEY, SVGAGI. V lost 6 bases, J lost 5 bases, and 5 bases stayed unmatched. The data were taken from a study of blood T cell repertoires in COVID-19. At the level of the study: COVID-19 samples collected from the United States, Italy and Spain covered acute and convalescent phases.

Profiled with immunoSEQ multiplex PCR; TCRdb holds only in-frame clones, not every one. The profile shows 30,000 to 50,000 clones, 70% to 90% of them singletons. The receptor was isolated from a human donor in a cohort sampled during active COVID-19. The chain is built from TRBV6-5 and TRBJ2-3; 7 bases are a match to TRBD1. The source material was peripheral blood. CDR3 sequence: CASRRTGLDTQYF. The CDR3 nucleotides are TGTGCCAGCAGGAGGACAGGTTTAGATACGCAGTATTTT.